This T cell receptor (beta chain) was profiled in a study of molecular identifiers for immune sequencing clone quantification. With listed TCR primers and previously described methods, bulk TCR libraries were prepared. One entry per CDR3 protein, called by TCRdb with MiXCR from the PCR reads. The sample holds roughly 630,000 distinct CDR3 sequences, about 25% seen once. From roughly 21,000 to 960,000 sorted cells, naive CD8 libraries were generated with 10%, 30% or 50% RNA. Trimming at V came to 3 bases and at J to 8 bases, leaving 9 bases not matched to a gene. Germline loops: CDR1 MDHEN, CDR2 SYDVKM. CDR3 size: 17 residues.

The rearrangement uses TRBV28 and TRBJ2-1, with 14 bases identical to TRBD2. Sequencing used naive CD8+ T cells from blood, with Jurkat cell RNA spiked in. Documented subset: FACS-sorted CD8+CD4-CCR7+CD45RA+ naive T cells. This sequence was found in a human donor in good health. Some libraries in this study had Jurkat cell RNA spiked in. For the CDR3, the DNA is TGTGCCAGCAGTTTCCGGACTAGCGGGAGGCGGGACGATGAGCAGTTCTTC. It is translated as CASSFRTSGRRDDEQFF.